The 29 T cell receptor beta chains reported below all come from one sample, sequenced in a study of blood T cell repertoires in COVID-19. Only in-frame clones appear in the TCRdb table, and some are missing; sequencing was by immunoSEQ multiplex PCR. The data show around 180,000 clones, more than 70% seen once. Material for sequencing was peripheral blood. The receptors come from a human donor in a cohort sampled during active COVID-19.

This chain connects TRBV15 to TRBJ2-7; 9 nucleotides line up with TRBD2. The CDR3 covers 16 residues. V dropped 0 bases and J dropped 4; count of bases not matched to a gene: 7. Germline V gene lookup returns CDR1 LNHNV and CDR2 YYDKDF (reference sequence). CDR3 DNA sequence: TGTGCCACCAGCAGAGAGGGCGGGGGGGCCGGTTACGAGCAGTACTTC. The encoded protein is CATSREGGGAGYEQYF.

V and J are TRBV6-2 or TRBV6-3 and TRBJ2-7; a possible D gene is TRBD1 (6 bases). From germline, CDR1 is MNHEY and CDR2 SVGEGT. The V end was cut by 5 bases, the J end by 2 bases, with 13 bases between. This CDR3 comprises 14 residues. The CDR3 bases are TGTGCCAGCAGTCCCGGACAGCCCCCCTACGAGCAGTACTTC. Protein: CASSPGQPPYEQYF.

The chain is built from TRBV6-2 or TRBV6-3 and TRBJ1-1; D is unresolved. CDR3 size: 15 residues. With 1 base removed from V and 4 bases from J, the gap between germline ends came to 13 bases. Looked up from germline, CDR1 is MNHEY and CDR2 is SVGEGT. The CDR3: CASSYYEARGTEAFF. The CDR3 bases are TGTGCCAGCAGTTACTACGAGGCGCGAGGCACTGAAGCTTTCTTT.

The chain couples TRBV20-1 to TRBJ1-5, with D tentatively TRBD1 (5 bases). Germline V CDR1 and CDR2: DFQATT, SNEGSKA (reference sequence). The CDR3 loop spans 15 amino acids. V was clipped by 3 bases and J by 2 bases, with 14 bases between them. CDR3 DNA sequence: TGCAGTGCTAGTTCCGGGTCGGGGGGCAATCAGCCCCAGCATTTT. This gives the protein CSASSGSGGNQPQHF.

This clone was detected only once. This chain connects TRBV7-2 to TRBJ1-2; 10 positions agree with TRBD1. This CDR3 has 19 amino acids. V shed 1 base and J 1 base; nucleotides not matched to a gene: 12. Per the germline V gene, CDR1 is SGHTA and CDR2 is FQGNSA. CDR3 sequence reads: CASSLGPAGTGALNYGYTF. In nucleotides, the CDR3 is TGTGCCAGCAGCTTAGGGCCCGCGGGGACAGGGGCCCTTAACTATGGCTACACCTTC.

The chain employs TRBV9 and TRBJ2-3, with 10 positions matching TRBD2. The J segment lost 2 bases and the V segment lost 4 bases, leaving 7 bases of the junction unmatched. Germline CDR1 SGDLS, CDR2 YYNGEE. The CDR3 contains 16 residues. Here the CDR3 DNA reads TGTGCCAGCAGCCCTACTCTAGCGGGAGCCACAGATACGCAGTATTTT. Its translation: CASSPTLAGATDTQYF.

This clone showed up just a few times. The chain has TRBV5-4 and TRBJ2-2; TRBD2 might be the D (6 bases). Germline V gives CDR1 SGHNT, CDR2 YYREEE (reference sequence). The CDR3 runs 15 residues. V shed 1 base and J shed 4 bases, with 11 bases lying between them. CDR3 DNA sequence: TGTGCCAGCAGCTTGCATGGAGGGAGCACCGGGGAGCTGTTTTTT. Protein: CASSLHGGSTGELFF.

The V gene is TRBV11-2, the J gene TRBJ1-2, with TRBD1 matching 7 bases. Germline V lookup: CDR1 SGHAT, CDR2 FQNNGV. The CDR3 spans 14 residues. Unmatched junction bases numbered 18, after V lost 11 bases and J lost 9 bases. This CDR3 reads CAWGQSHRPWSYTF. CDR3 coding DNA: TGTGCCTGGGGACAGTCTCATCGCCCATGGAGCTACACCTTC.

V and J are TRBV3-1 (or the pseudogene TRBV3-2) and TRBJ2-7; possibly TRBD1 for D (6 bases). CDR3 length: 11 residues. The germline V gene has CDR1 LGHDT and CDR2 YNNKEL (reference sequence). Trimming took 1 base from V and 9 from J, leaving 7 bases between them. In DNA, the CDR3 is TGTGCCAGCAGCCAAGGAGGGGGGCAGTACTTC. Its translation is CASSQGGGQYF.

The chain is built from TRBV5-1 and TRBJ2-3; TRBD2 aligns across 13 bases. V shed 4 bases, J shed 5 bases, and the junction held 7 bases outside the gene matches. The CDR3 loop spans 16 amino acids. Per germline, CDR1 SGHRS and CDR2 YFSETQ. CDR3 bases: TGCGCCAGCAGCCCCGGAGGACTAGCGGGAGTAGATACGCAGTATTTT. The encoded protein is CASSPGGLAGVDTQYF.

The chain has TRBV3-1 (or the pseudogene TRBV3-2) and TRBJ1-6; D is uncertain. V was trimmed by 4 bases and J by 10 bases, leaving 11 bases between them. The CDR3 runs 13 residues. Germline CDR1 is LGHDT and CDR2 is YNNKEL (reference sequence). CDR3: CASSPEVASPLHF. DNA for the CDR3: TGTGCCAGCAGCCCCGAGGTAGCCTCACCCCTCCACTTT.

Here the CDR3 reads CAISEVRTSGGPSRETQYF. CDR3 sequence (DNA): TGTGCCATCAGTGAGGTCCGGACTAGCGGGGGACCGTCCCGGGAGACCCAGTACTTC. V usage is TRBV10-3 and J usage is TRBJ2-5; 13 bases fit TRBD2. V gave up 2 bases and J gave up 5 bases; unmatched junction bases: 14. The length of the CDR3 is 19 residues. Per germline, CDR1 ENHRY and CDR2 SYGVKD.

This clone occurred once. The chain links TRBV5-1 to TRBJ2-5, with 15 nucleotides matching TRBD2. The CDR3 runs to 14 residues. Germline assignment: CDR1 SGHRS and CDR2 YFSETQ. The V gene end was trimmed by 7 bases and the J gene end by 5 bases; junction bases not matched to a gene: 3. The CDR3 DNA reads TGCGCCAGCGGAGGACTAGCGGGGGGGGAGACCCAGTACTTC. It is translated as CASGGLAGGETQYF.

The chain combines TRBV3-1 (or the pseudogene TRBV3-2) with TRBJ1-4; 10 positions agree with TRBD1. The junction had 5 bases not matched to a gene; V was cut back by 4 bases and J by 6 bases. The germline gives CDR1 LGHDT, CDR2 YNNKEL (reference sequence). This CDR3 spans 15 amino acids. CDR3 sequence (DNA): TGTGCCAGCAGCCTCCTGACAGGGGGCCATGAAAAACTGTTTTTT. This encodes CASSLLTGGHEKLFF.

The V and J genes are TRBV19 and TRBJ1-1; D is perhaps TRBD1 (6 bases). CDR3 length: 16 amino acids. Germline V gene sequence: CDR1 LNHDA, CDR2 SQIVND (reference sequence). Trimming pared 7 bases from V and 0 bases from J, leaving 18 bases between. The CDR3 protein is CASNDRPVAMNTEAFF. CDR3 nucleotide sequence: TGTGCCAGTAACGACAGGCCCGTGGCGATGAACACTGAAGCTTTCTTT.

The chain employs TRBV7-9 and TRBJ2-3; 8 nucleotides line up with TRBD1. V was pared by 5 bases and J by 0 bases, with 10 bases of the junction left unmatched. The CDR3 contains 17 residues. CDR1 is SEHNR and CDR2 is FQNEAQ in the germline V gene (reference sequence). The CDR3 bases are TGTGCCAGCAGCCTAGACCTGGACAGGGTTAGCACAGATACGCAGTATTTT. Translation: CASSLDLDRVSTDTQYF.

J is TRBJ1-2 and V is TRBV2; TRBD1 matches 7 bases. Germline-derived CDR1 and CDR2 are SNHLY and FYNNEI. The CDR3 is made up of 15 amino acids. The V segment lost 5 bases and the J segment 5 bases; nucleotides outside the gene matches: 11. DNA for the CDR3: TGTGCCAGCAGTCCGGGACAGCAAAACCCTTATGGCTACACCTTC. It specifies CASSPGQQNPYGYTF.

This clone appeared a few times. V and J are TRBV7-2 and TRBJ1-2; D is possibly TRBD1 (5 bases). This CDR3 has 15 amino acids. CDR1 and CDR2 (germline): SGHTA, FQGNSA. Deletions cut 5 bases from V and 2 bases from J, with 15 bases between. CDR3 nucleotide sequence: TGTGCCAGCAGCCCCCGCGGGGGTTGGAACTATGGCTACACCTTC. It encodes CASSPRGGWNYGYTF.

DNA for the CDR3: TGTGCCAGCAGCTCAAACCGGGACAGGGCCTACAATGAGCAGTTCTTC. Its protein is CASSSNRDRAYNEQFF. V is TRBV7-6 and J is TRBJ2-1; the match to TRBD1 covers 9 bases. Per germline, CDR1 SGHVS and CDR2 FNYEAQ. The V and J ends lost 4 bases and 2 bases, in that order; junction bases with no gene match: 6. The CDR3 is 16 residues long.

The chain has TRBV9 and TRBJ2-3, with D uncertain. CDR1 SGDLS and CDR2 YYNGEE come from the germline V gene. V was trimmed by 4 bases and J by 2 bases, leaving 23 bases between them. The CDR3 consists of 18 residues. The CDR3 protein is CASSSDNGYRLPTDTQYF. CDR3 nucleotide sequence: TGTGCCAGCAGCTCCGATAATGGATACCGACTTCCCACAGATACGCAGTATTTT.

The V gene is TRBV15, the J gene TRBJ1-2, with TRBD1 matching 10 bases. The germline gives CDR1 LNHNV, CDR2 YYDKDF (reference sequence). V lost 8 bases, J lost 5 bases, and 14 bases stayed unmatched. The CDR3 totals 16 residues. CDR3 sequence: CATARGQGTDRYGYTF. As DNA, the CDR3 is TGTGCCACCGCCCGGGGACAGGGGACCGATAGGTATGGCTACACCTTC.

This chain joins TRBV10-3 and TRBJ2-7, with 12 nucleotides matching TRBD1. The CDR3 totals 13 residues. Germline values: CDR1 ENHRY, CDR2 SYGVKD. Trimming cost V 11 bases and J 5 bases; bases outside gene matches: 7. The CDR3, as DNA: TGTGCCGGCGGGGGACAGGGGGCCCACGAGCAGTACTTC. It encodes CAGGGQGAHEQYF.

The chain links TRBV25-1 to TRBJ2-7; the match to TRBD1 covers 12 bases. From germline, CDR1 is MGHDK and CDR2 SYGVNS. V lost 4 bases to trimming and J lost 5 bases; unmatched junction nucleotides: 6. The CDR3 spans 15 residues. Here the CDR3 DNA reads TGTGCCAGCAGTGGTACCGGGACAGGGGGCCACGAGCAGTACTTC. Translation: CASSGTGTGGHEQYF.

V is TRBV9 and J is TRBJ2-1; weak D call: TRBD2 (6 bases). The CDR3 is made up of 18 amino acids. Germline-derived CDR1 and CDR2 are SGDLS and YYNGEE. Trimming shortened V by 0 bases and J by 0 bases, and 16 bases separated the two germline ends. CDR3 coding DNA: TGTGCCAGCAGCGTAGCTCTCTCTAGCGCCAGCTCCTACAATGAGCAGTTCTTC. Protein: CASSVALSSASSYNEQFF. The variable domain in full, completed from reference TRBV9 and TRBJ2-1, reads DSGVTQTPKHLITATGQRVTLRCSPRSGDLSVYWYQQSLDQGLQFLIQYYNGEERAKGNILERFSAQQFPDLHSELNLSSLELGDSALYFCASSVALSSASSYNEQFFGPGTRLTVL.

The CDR3 spells CASRNRQGPNTEAFF. The CDR3 nucleotides are TGTGCCAGCAGGAATAGACAGGGTCCGAACACTGAAGCTTTCTTT. The rearrangement uses TRBV6-5 and TRBJ1-1; 7 bases agree with TRBD1. The CDR3 is 15 amino acids. With V trimmed by 6 bases and J by 1 base, 8 bases remained unmatched. Germline-derived CDR1 and CDR2 are MNHEY and SVGAGI.

This chain joins TRBV5-4 and TRBJ2-3; D may be TRBD2 (5 bases). The CDR3 spans 14 residues. Between the trimmed V and J ends, which lost 4 bases and 2 bases, there was a span of 11 bases. Germline CDR1 SGHNT, CDR2 YYREEE (reference sequence). CDR3 sequence (DNA): TGTGCCAGCAGCAGACCGACTACCACAGATACGCAGTATTTT. Translated, it gives CASSRPTTTDTQYF.

The rearrangement joins TRBV19 to TRBJ2-6, with D tentatively TRBD1 (5 bases). V was pared by 6 bases and J by 4 bases, with 16 bases between. The V gene's germline CDR1 is LNHDA and CDR2 SQIVND (reference sequence). The length of the CDR3 is 16 residues. The CDR3 coding sequence is TGTGCCAGTAGCCTTTTACCCAGGGCCGGGGCCAACGTCCTGACTTTC. This encodes CASSLLPRAGANVLTF. The variable domain in full, completed from reference TRBV19 and TRBJ2-6, reads DGGITQSPKYLFRKEGQNVTLSCEQNLNHDAMYWYRQDPGQGLRLIYYSQIVNDFQKGDIAEGYSVSREKKESFPLTVTSAQKNPTAFYLCASSLLPRAGANVLTFGAGSRLTVL.

This chain links TRBV5-4 with TRBJ2-7; 8 positions match TRBD2. The CDR3 has 14 residues. J gave up 3 bases and V 4 bases, and 6 bases lay outside the gene matches. Germline CDR1 is SGHNT and CDR2 is YYREEE (reference sequence). In nucleotides, the CDR3 is TGTGCCAGCAGCCTCGGGGGGGGCCGCTACGAGCAGTACTTC. This translates into CASSLGGGRYEQYF.

The CDR3 is CASSFPDRIPNQPQHF. CDR3 sequence (DNA): TGTGCCAGCAGTTTCCCCGACAGAATACCTAATCAGCCCCAGCATTTT. V is TRBV28 and J is TRBJ1-5; D perhaps matches TRBD1 (5 bases). Between the trimmed V and J ends, which lost 3 bases and 4 bases, there was a span of 16 bases. Germline V lookup: CDR1 MDHEN, CDR2 SYDVKM. The CDR3 has 16 residues.